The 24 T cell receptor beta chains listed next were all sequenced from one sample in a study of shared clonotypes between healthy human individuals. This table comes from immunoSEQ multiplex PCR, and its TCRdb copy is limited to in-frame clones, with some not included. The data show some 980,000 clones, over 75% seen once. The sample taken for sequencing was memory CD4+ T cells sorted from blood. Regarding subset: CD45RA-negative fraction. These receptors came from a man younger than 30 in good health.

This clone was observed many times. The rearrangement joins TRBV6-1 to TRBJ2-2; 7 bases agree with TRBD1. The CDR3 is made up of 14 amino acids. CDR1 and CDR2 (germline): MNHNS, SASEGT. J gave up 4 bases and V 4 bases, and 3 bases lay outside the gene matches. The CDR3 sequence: CASSVSGGTGELFF. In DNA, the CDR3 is TGTGCCAGCAGTGTCTCAGGGGGCACCGGGGAGCTGTTTTTT.

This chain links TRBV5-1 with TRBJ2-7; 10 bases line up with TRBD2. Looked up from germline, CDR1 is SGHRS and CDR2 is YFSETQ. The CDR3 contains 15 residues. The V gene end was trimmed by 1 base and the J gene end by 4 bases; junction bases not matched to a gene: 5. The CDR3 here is CASSLTSGIGYEQYF. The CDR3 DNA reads TGCGCCAGCAGCTTGACTAGCGGGATTGGTTACGAGCAGTACTTC.

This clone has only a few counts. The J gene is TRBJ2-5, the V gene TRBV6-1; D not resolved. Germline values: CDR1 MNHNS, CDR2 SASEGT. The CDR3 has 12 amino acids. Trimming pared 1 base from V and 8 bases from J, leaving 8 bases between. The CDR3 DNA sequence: TGTGCCAGCAGTGAAGGGGAACTAACCCAGTACTTC. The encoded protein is CASSEGELTQYF.

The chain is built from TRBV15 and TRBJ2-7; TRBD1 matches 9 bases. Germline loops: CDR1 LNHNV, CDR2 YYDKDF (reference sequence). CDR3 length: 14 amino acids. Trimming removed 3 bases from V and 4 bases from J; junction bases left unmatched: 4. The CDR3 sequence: CATSSPGTGYEQYF. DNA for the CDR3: TGTGCCACCAGCAGCCCCGGGACAGGGTACGAGCAGTACTTC.

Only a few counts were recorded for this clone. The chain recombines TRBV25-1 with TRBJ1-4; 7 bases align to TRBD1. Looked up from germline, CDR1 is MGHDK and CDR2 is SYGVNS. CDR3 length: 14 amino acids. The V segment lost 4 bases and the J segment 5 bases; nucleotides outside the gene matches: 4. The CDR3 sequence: CASSGRGGNEKLFF. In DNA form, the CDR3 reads TGTGCCAGCAGTGGCAGGGGGGGGAATGAAAAACTGTTTTTT.

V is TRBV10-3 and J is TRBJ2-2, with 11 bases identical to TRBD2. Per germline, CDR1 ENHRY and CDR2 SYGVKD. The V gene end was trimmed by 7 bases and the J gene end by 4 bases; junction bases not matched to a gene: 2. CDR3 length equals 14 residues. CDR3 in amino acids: CAITGTSGTGELFF. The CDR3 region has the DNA TGTGCCATCACAGGGACTAGCGGCACCGGGGAGCTGTTTTTT.

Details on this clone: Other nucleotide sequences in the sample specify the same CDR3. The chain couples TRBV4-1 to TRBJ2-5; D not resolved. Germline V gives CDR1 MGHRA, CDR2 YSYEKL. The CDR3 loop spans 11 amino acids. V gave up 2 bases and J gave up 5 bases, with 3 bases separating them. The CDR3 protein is CASSQSETQYF. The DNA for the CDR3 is TGCGCCAGCAGCCAATCCGAGACCCAGTACTTC.

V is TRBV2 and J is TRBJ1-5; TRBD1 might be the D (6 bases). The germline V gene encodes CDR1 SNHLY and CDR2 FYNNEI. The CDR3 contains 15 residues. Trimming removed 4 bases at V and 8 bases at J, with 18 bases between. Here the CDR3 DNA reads TGTGCCAGCAGTGCTTCGACAGGTGGCAAGGAGCCCCAGCATTTT. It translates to CASSASTGGKEPQHF.

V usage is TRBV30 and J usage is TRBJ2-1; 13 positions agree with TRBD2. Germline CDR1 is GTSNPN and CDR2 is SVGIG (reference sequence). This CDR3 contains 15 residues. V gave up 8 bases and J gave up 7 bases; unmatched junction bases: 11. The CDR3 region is CASQGLAGTVNEQFF. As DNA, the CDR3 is TGTGCCAGCCAGGGACTAGCGGGAACTGTTAATGAGCAGTTCTTC. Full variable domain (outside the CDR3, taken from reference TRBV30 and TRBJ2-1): SQTIHQWPATLVQPVGSPLSLECTVEGTSNPNLYWYRQAAGRGLQLLFYSVGIGQISSEVPQNLSASRPQDRQFILSSKKLLLSDSGFYLCASQGLAGTVNEQFFGPGTRLTVL.

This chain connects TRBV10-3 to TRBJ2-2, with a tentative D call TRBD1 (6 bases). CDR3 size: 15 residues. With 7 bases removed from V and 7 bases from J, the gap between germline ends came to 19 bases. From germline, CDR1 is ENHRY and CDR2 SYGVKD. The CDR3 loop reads CAITQTGYSGGELFF. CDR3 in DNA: TGTGCCATCACCCAGACAGGCTACTCTGGCGGGGAGCTGTTTTTT.

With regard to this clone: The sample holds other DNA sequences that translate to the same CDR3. CDR3 DNA sequence: TGCGCCAGCAGCTTGGATGGGATAACAGATACGCAGTATTTT. Its protein product is CASSLDGITDTQYF. The chain has TRBV5-1 and TRBJ2-3; D gene uncertain. The germline V and J ends were trimmed by 0 bases and 3 bases, with 8 bases remaining between them. Germline V CDR1 and CDR2: SGHRS, YFSETQ. CDR3 length: 14 residues.

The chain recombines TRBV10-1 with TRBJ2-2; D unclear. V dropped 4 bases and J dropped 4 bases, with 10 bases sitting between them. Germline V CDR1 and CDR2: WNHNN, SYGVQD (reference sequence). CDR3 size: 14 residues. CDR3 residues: CASSADRATGELFF. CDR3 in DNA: TGCGCCAGCAGTGCGGACCGGGCCACCGGGGAGCTGTTTTTT.

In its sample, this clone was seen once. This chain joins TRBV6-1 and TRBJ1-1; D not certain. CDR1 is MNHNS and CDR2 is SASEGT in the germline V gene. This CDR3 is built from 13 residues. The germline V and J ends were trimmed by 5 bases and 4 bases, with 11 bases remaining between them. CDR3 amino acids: CASSLNAPTEAFF. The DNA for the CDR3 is TGTGCCAGCAGTCTTAATGCTCCCACTGAAGCTTTCTTT.

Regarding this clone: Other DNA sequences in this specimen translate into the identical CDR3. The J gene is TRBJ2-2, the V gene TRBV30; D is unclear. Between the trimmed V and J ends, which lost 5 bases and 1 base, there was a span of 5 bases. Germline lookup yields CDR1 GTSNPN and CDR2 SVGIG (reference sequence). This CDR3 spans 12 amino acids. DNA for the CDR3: TGTGCCTGGGGCCGGAACACCGGGGAGCTGTTTTTT. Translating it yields CAWGRNTGELFF. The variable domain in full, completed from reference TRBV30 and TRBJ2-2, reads SQTIHQWPATLVQPVGSPLSLECTVEGTSNPNLYWYRQAAGRGLQLLFYSVGIGQISSEVPQNLSASRPQDRQFILSSKKLLLSDSGFYLCAWGRNTGELFFGEGSRLTVL.

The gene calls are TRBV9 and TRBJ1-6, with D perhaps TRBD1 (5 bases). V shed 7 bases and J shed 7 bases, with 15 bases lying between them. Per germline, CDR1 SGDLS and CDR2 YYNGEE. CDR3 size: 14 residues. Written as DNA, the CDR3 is TGTGCCAGCTCCGACAGCCAAATCAATTCACCCCTCCACTTT. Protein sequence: CASSDSQINSPLHF.

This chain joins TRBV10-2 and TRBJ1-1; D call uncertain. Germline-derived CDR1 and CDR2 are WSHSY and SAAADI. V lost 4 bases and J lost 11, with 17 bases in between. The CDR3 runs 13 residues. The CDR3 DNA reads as TGCGCCAGCAGTGCGGTCTTTTCTTCAGCCGCTTTCTTT. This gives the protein CASSAVFSSAAFF.

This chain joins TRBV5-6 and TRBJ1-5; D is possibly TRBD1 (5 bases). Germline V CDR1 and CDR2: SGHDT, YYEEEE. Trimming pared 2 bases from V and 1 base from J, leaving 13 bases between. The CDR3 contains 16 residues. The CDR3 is CASSLDGAVSNQPQHF. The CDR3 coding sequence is TGTGCCAGCAGCTTAGATGGGGCCGTGAGCAATCAGCCCCAGCATTTT.

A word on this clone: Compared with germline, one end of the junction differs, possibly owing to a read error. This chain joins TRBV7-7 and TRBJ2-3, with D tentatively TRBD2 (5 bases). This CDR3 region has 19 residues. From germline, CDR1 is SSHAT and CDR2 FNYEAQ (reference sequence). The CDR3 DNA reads TGTGCTAGCAGCTTAGACGACCGACCTAAGCGGAATCTCACAGATACGCAGTATTTT. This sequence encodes CASSLDDRPKRNLTDTQYF.

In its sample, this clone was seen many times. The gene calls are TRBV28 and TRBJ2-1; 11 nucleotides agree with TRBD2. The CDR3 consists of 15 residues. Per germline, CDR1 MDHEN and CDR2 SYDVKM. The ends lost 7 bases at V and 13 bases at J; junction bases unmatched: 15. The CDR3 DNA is TGTGCCAGCACCTTAGCGGGGGGGCAATTGCGTCCCCAGTTCTTC. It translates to CASTLAGGQLRPQFF.

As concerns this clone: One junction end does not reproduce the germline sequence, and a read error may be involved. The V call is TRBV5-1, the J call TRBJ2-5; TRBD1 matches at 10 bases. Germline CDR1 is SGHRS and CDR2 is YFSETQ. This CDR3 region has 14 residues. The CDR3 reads CASCLGQGMETQYF. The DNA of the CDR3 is TGCGCCAGCTGCTTGGGACAGGGGATGGAGACCCAGTACTTC.

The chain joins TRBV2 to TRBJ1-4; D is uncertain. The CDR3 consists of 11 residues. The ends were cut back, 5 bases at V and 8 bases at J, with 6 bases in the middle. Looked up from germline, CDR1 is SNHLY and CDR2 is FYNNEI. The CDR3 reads CASSPREKLFF. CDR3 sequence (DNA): TGTGCCAGCAGTCCGCGAGAAAAACTGTTTTTT.

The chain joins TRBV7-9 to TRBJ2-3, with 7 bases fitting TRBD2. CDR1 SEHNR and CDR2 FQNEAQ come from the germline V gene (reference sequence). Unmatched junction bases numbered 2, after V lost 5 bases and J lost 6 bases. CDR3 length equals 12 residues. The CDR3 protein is CASSQLADTQYF. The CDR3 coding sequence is TGTGCCAGCAGCCAACTAGCGGATACGCAGTATTTT.

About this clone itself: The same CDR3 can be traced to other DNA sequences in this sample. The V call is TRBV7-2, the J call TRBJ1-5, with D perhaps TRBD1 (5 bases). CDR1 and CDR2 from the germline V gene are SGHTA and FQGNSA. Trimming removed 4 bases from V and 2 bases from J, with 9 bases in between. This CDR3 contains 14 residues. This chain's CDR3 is CASSSRGGNQPQHF. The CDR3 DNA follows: TGTGCCAGCAGCTCCCGGGGCGGCAATCAGCCCCAGCATTTT.

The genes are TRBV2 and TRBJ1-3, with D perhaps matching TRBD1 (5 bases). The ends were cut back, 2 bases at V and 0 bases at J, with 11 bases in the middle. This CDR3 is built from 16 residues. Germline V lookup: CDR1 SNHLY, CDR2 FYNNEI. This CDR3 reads CASSEKGTYSGNTIYF. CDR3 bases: TGTGCCAGCAGTGAAAAAGGGACGTACTCTGGAAACACCATATATTTT.